This TCR beta chain comes out of a study of early T cells in non-severe SARS-CoV-2 infection. Overall study: Sequencing used unsorted whole-blood bulk RNA, so chains lack pairing.

This clonotype was seen a handful of times. Its matching antigen is unknown. Overall study findings and caveats: Using VDJdb, the matching emphasized anti-spike CD8 responses while missing private and CD4 specificities.

The TCR library protocol was used to attach unique molecular identifiers. These identifiers were attached to individual cDNA molecules. Using its own MiXCR run on the 5' RACE reads, TCRdb lists one record per CDR3 protein. The profile covers some 73,000 distinct CDR3 sequences, with about an eighth appearing a single time and around 3.5% taken by the ten largest. Germline V gene lookup returns CDR1 MDHEN and CDR2 SYDVKM. This CDR3 is 14 amino acids long. The ends were cut back, 3 bases at V and 8 bases at J, with 11 bases in the middle. Sequenced input: whole blood. The V and J genes are TRBV28 and TRBJ1-6; the D gene is possibly TRBD1 (5 bases). This receptor was taken from an adult who was a healthcare worker with PCR-confirmed SARS-CoV-2 infection or an uninfected control (not recorded which). DNA of the CDR3: TGTGCCAGCAGTTTGTGGGGCAAGGATTCACCCCTCCACTTT. Amino acid sequence: CASSLWGKDSPLHF.